This T cell receptor beta chain is drawn from a study of shared clonotypes between healthy human individuals. In the study overall: Each donor's CD8 memory used one plate, CD8 naive two, each CD4 subset three.

Every contributor of samples was a Caucasian grown-up residing in Nashville, Tennessee. Assay: immunoSEQ multiplex PCR; the TCRdb copy retains only in-frame clones and omits some. The table shows roughly 1,500,000 clones, with roughly 98% occurring only once. V was shortened by 2 bases and J by 5 bases, with 12 bases between the two germline ends. This CDR3 contains 14 residues. The V gene's germline CDR1 is MDHEN and CDR2 SYDVKM. The chain recombines TRBV28 with TRBJ2-5; D unclear. The sequenced sample consisted of naive CD4+ T cells sorted from blood. Subset defined: CD45RA+ positively selected. The clonotype was recovered from a man aged 30 to 39 in good health. CDR3: CASSLVRPTETQYF. The DNA for the CDR3 is TGTGCCAGCAGTTTAGTCAGGCCCACGGAGACCCAGTACTTC.